The entry below describes one T cell receptor (beta chain). The V gene end was trimmed by 1 base and the J gene end by 6 bases; junction bases not matched to a gene: 2. The CDR3 consists of 13 residues. Germline CDR1 SEHNR, CDR2 FQNEAQ (reference sequence). This sample is part of a study of blood T cell repertoires in COVID-19. The overall study: The samples span acute and convalescent COVID-19 from the United States, Italy and Spain. The cDNA or gDNA used as material had been derived from T cells, B-cell-depleted T cells, or PBMCs.

Original processing notes: Estimation of nucleated cell counts relied on the amplification of reference gene primers. This table comes from immunoSEQ multiplex PCR, and its TCRdb copy is limited to in-frame clones, with some not included. Clonal size and the V and J genes are those of that table, whereas D and trimming came from the DNA. This table holds 150,000 to 200,000 clones, about 93% found once. This clonotype was sampled from a woman between 45 and 65 years old with acute or convalescent COVID-19. The chain employs TRBV7-9 and TRBJ1-2; 7 nucleotides match TRBD1. The sample was peripheral blood. CDR3 nucleotide sequence: TGTGCCAGCAGCTTAGTAACAGGGGATGGCTACACCTTC. Translated: CASSLVTGDGYTF.